This T cell receptor (beta chain) was recorded in a study of blood T cell repertoires in COVID-19. Profiling relied on immunoSEQ multiplex PCR, and the TCRdb table lists in-frame clones only, not all of them. Of 110,000 to 150,000 clones in the sample, approximately 90% were seen once. V lost 2 bases and J lost 2, with 12 bases in between. Germline CDR1 and CDR2: KGHDR and SFDVKD. The CDR3 runs to 16 residues. The clonotype originates from a man in his 60s with active or convalescent COVID-19. Sample: peripheral blood. V is TRBV24-1 and J is TRBJ1-5, with TRBD1 as a possible D gene (5 bases). In nucleotides, the CDR3 is TGTGCCACCAGTGATTCTTCAGGGCTCGGCAATCAGCCCCAGCATTTT. This codes for CATSDSSGLGNQPQHF.